The 19 T cell receptor beta chains below come from one sample, sequenced in a study of Ad26.COV2.S vaccination and SARS-CoV-2 variants. Described treatment: roughly 20 received Ad26.COV2.S at low or high dose, single or two shots; about 5 received placebo; per-sample allocation not given. Each sample was drawn 63 days after the first injection (of vaccine or placebo). TCRdb's copy holds only in-frame clones and misses some; the assay was immunoSEQ multiplex PCR. The sample consists of about 400,000 clones, approximately 87% of them appearing once. The sequencing here drew on peripheral blood, taken in a trial of Ad26.COV2.S vaccine versus placebo. The receptors were gathered from a person aged 18-60 years who received the Ad26.COV2.S COVID-19 vaccine or a placebo.

The genes are TRBV5-4 and TRBJ1-5, with a weak D call TRBD1 (5 bases). V was cut by 0 bases and J by 5 bases, with 9 bases left in between. This CDR3 comprises 14 residues. Germline CDR1 and CDR2: SGHNT and YYREEE (reference sequence). Here the CDR3 DNA reads TGTGCCAGCAGCTTGGATGCGGGGGATCAGCCCCAGCATTTT. Protein product: CASSLDAGDQPQHF.

The V gene is TRBV29-1, the J gene TRBJ1-1, with TRBD1 as a possible D gene (5 bases). The CDR3 runs to 13 residues. CDR1 and CDR2 (germline): SQVTM, ANQGSEA. The ends were cut back, 7 bases at V and 2 bases at J, with 14 bases in the middle. The CDR3 sequence: CSASRGSNTEAFF. In DNA form, the CDR3 reads TGCAGCGCTAGTAGGGGAAGCAACACTGAAGCTTTCTTT.

This chain links TRBV19 with TRBJ2-7; D is perhaps TRBD1 (6 bases). Germline CDR1 reads LNHDA; CDR2 reads SQIVND (reference sequence). The V and J ends lost 6 bases and 4 bases respectively, with 19 bases between them. The CDR3 covers 15 residues. CDR3 bases: TGTGCCAGTAGCAACAGGGAACTGGGGAAATACGAGCAGTACTTC. This gives the protein CASSNRELGKYEQYF. The entire variable domain, with the rest obtained from reference TRBV19 and TRBJ2-7, is as follows: DGGITQSPKYLFRKEGQNVTLSCEQNLNHDAMYWYRQDPGQGLRLIYYSQIVNDFQKGDIAEGYSVSREKKESFPLTVTSAQKNPTAFYLCASSNRELGKYEQYFGPGTRLTVT.

This sequence joins TRBV6-6 and TRBJ2-1; D not resolved. Germline V gene lookup returns CDR1 MNHNY and CDR2 SVGAGI (reference sequence). The V end was cut by 6 bases, the J end by 8 bases, with 11 bases between. The length of the CDR3 is 12 residues. In DNA form, the CDR3 reads TGTGCCAGCAGCTACACATGGGATGAGCAGTTCTTC. Its translation: CASSYTWDEQFF.

Turning to this clone: This specimen includes other DNA sequences encoding the same CDR3. The gene calls are TRBV6-5 and TRBJ2-7, with TRBD1 identical over 10 bases. After removal of 2 bases from V and 2 bases from J, the junction contained 0 bases not matched to a gene. Germline V gene data show CDR1 as MNHEY and CDR2 as SVGAGI. The CDR3 is made up of 14 amino acids. The CDR3 DNA reads TGTGCCAGCAGTTACGGACAGGGGGCCTACGAGCAGTACTTC. Amino acid sequence: CASSYGQGAYEQYF.

The chain links TRBV20-1 to TRBJ1-1, with D tentatively TRBD1 (6 bases). The ends were cut back, 3 bases at V and 3 bases at J, with 11 bases in the middle. Germline CDR1 reads DFQATT; CDR2 reads SNEGSKA (reference sequence). There are 13 residues in the CDR3. The CDR3 bases are TGCAGTGCTAGTTTCAGGGGATACACTGAAGCTTTCTTT. This encodes CSASFRGYTEAFF.

V usage is TRBV4-1 and J usage is TRBJ2-5, with D possibly being TRBD2 (5 bases). The CDR3 sequence is 15 residues long. Germline CDR1 MGHRA, CDR2 YSYEKL. Trimming cost V 4 bases and J 2 bases, with 14 bases left between them. The CDR3 nucleotides read TGCGCCAGCAGCCCGAGCGGACTGGAACAAGAGACCCAGTACTTC. As protein: CASSPSGLEQETQYF.

The chain combines TRBV7-6 with TRBJ2-7; maybe TRBD2 (7 bases). Looked up from germline, CDR1 is SGHVS and CDR2 is FNYEAQ. Trimming took off 5 bases at V and 4 bases at J, with 15 bases between the two ends. This CDR3 region has 14 residues. CDR3 sequence reads: CASSPVGGGYEQYF. CDR3 bases: TGTGCCAGCAGCCCTGTAGGGGGAGGGTACGAGCAGTACTTC.

V is TRBV19 and J is TRBJ1-4, with D perhaps matching TRBD1 (6 bases). V lost 3 bases to trimming and J lost 8 bases, with 13 bases between them. The V gene's germline CDR1 is LNHDA and CDR2 SQIVND (reference sequence). The CDR3 length is 14 residues. CDR3 loop: CASSMTGPREKLFF. As DNA, the CDR3 is TGTGCCAGTAGTATGACAGGCCCTAGGGAAAAACTGTTTTTT.

The V gene is TRBV2, the J gene TRBJ1-3; D not resolved. Germline V gene lookup returns CDR1 SNHLY and CDR2 FYNNEI. Trimming removed 6 bases at V and 2 bases at J, with 5 bases between. This CDR3 spans 12 amino acids. This CDR3 is CASRDPGNTIYF. The DNA of the CDR3 is TGTGCCAGCAGGGACCCTGGAAACACCATATATTTT.

Written as DNA, the CDR3 is TGTGCCAGCGGGACAGCTTCTGGAAACACCATATATTTT. Translation: CASGTASGNTIYF. The chain carries TRBV6-5 and TRBJ1-3, with 7 bases matching TRBD1. The trim removed 8 bases at V and 1 base at J, leaving 2 bases unmatched. Germline-derived CDR1 and CDR2 are MNHEY and SVGAGI. This CDR3 has 13 residues.

This clone has just one count. This chain links TRBV7-9 with TRBJ2-3; maybe TRBD2 (5 bases). The CDR3 loop spans 14 amino acids. V was clipped by 1 base and J by 2 bases, with 7 bases between them. CDR1 and CDR2 (germline): SEHNR, FQNEAQ (reference sequence). The chain's CDR3 is CASSLVRDTDTQYF. The CDR3 DNA is TGTGCCAGCAGCTTAGTTCGGGACACAGATACGCAGTATTTT.

The rearrangement joins TRBV19 to TRBJ2-7; no clear D. The CDR3 extends over 14 amino acids. Germline V gives CDR1 LNHDA, CDR2 SQIVND (reference sequence). The V end was cut by 0 bases, the J end by 2 bases, with 8 bases between. CDR3: CASSIDARPYEQYF. The CDR3 coding sequence is TGTGCCAGTAGTATAGATGCGAGACCCTACGAGCAGTACTTC.

The V and J genes are TRBV6-5 and TRBJ2-7, with D uncertain. Germline CDR1 MNHEY, CDR2 SVGAGI. The CDR3 covers 15 residues. Trimming removed 1 base at V and 0 bases at J, with 10 bases between. The DNA of the CDR3 is TGTGCCAGCAGTTACTTCGGGTCTAGCTCCTACGAGCAGTACTTC. This gives the protein CASSYFGSSSYEQYF.

V usage is TRBV28 and J usage is TRBJ1-5; possibly TRBD1 for D (5 bases). In germline, CDR1 is MDHEN, CDR2 SYDVKM. Trimming left V 6 bases short and J 2 bases short, with 11 bases between. The CDR3 contains 14 residues. The CDR3 DNA is TGTGCCAGCAGGCCGGGGGGGGGCAATCAGCCCCAGCATTTT. Translated: CASRPGGGNQPQHF.

The CDR3 here is CAWSVVGQGAFGYTF. The DNA of the CDR3 is TGTGCCTGGAGTGTAGTTGGGCAGGGGGCGTTTGGCTACACCTTC. V gene TRBV30 combines with J gene TRBJ1-2, with 8 nucleotides matching TRBD1. Losses at the gene ends were 0 bases for V and 7 bases for J; bases not matched to a gene: 10. From germline, CDR1 is GTSNPN and CDR2 SVGIG (reference sequence). This CDR3 is built from 15 residues.

The rearrangement joins TRBV29-1 to TRBJ1-1; D gene unclear. Germline CDR1 reads SQVTM; CDR2 reads ANQGSEA. With 2 bases removed from V and 4 bases from J, the gap between germline ends came to 8 bases. This CDR3 region has 12 residues. As DNA, the CDR3 is TGCAGCGTTGAAACGGACGGCACTGAAGCTTTCTTT. Its protein product is CSVETDGTEAFF. The complete variable domain, with remaining parts taken from reference TRBV29-1 and TRBJ1-1, reads SAVISQKPSRDICQRGTSLTIQCQVDSQVTMMFWYRQQPGQSLTLIATANQGSEATYESGFVIDKFPISRPNLTFSTLTVSNMSPEDSSIYLCSVETDGTEAFFGQGTRLTVV.

The chain has TRBV12-2 and TRBJ2-5; TRBD2 is taken as the D call from the table, unchecked against the DNA. TRBV12-2 is shown as a pseudogene. This CDR3 region has 18 residues. CDR3 protein: CASRLTSLSGGHQETQYF. As DNA, the CDR3 is TGTGCAAGTCGCTTAACATCCCTGAGCGGGGGGCACCAAGAGACCCAGTACTTC.

V and J are TRBV7-7 and TRBJ2-1, with D unresolved. This CDR3 region has 14 residues. V was pared by 0 bases and J by 7 bases, with 10 bases between. CDR1 and CDR2 from the germline V gene are SSHAT and FNYEAQ (reference sequence). CDR3 bases: TGTGCCAGCAGCTTAGCGCCCCTAGGGAATGAGCAGTTCTTC. Translation gives CASSLAPLGNEQFF.